The 26 T cell receptor beta chains in this list originate from one sample, sequenced in a study of CD8+ T cells in alopecia areata. Both peripheral blood and punch biopsies of lesional scalp skin were obtained from patients who had alopecia areata. The authors extracted RNA and reverse transcribed it into cDNA as the sequencing template. This table comes from immunoSEQ multiplex PCR, and its TCRdb copy is limited to in-frame clones, with some not included. The sample lists under 20,000 clones, about 70% occurring once. The specimen was skin, collected at week 0. Receptor source: a human donor with alopecia areata.

This clone was seen only a few times. This sequence joins TRBV5-1 and TRBJ2-2; TRBD1 aligns across 10 bases. The V segment lost 4 bases and the J segment 6 bases; nucleotides outside the gene matches: 6. Germline V gene sequence: CDR1 SGHRS, CDR2 YFSETQ. The CDR3 is 15 amino acids. CDR3 amino acids: CASSRTGGLAGELFF. The CDR3 nucleotides read TGCGCCAGCAGCAGGACAGGGGGATTGGCCGGGGAGCTGTTTTTT.

This rearrangement joins TRBV30 to TRBJ2-5; D perhaps matches TRBD1 (6 bases). Trimming stripped 7 bases from V and 2 bases from J, with 14 bases between. The CDR3 has 13 amino acids. The germline V gene encodes CDR1 GTSNPN and CDR2 SVGIG (reference sequence). CDR3 region: CASIMGAQETQYF. The CDR3 coding sequence is TGTGCCTCTATCATGGGGGCACAAGAGACCCAGTACTTC.

Worth noting for this clone: The junction differs from germline at one of its ends, possibly a read error. V and J are TRBV28 and TRBJ2-3; either TRBD1 or TRBD2 may supply D (5 bases each). The germline V gene encodes CDR1 MDHEN and CDR2 SYDVKM. The CDR3 has 13 amino acids. CDR3 sequence reads: CASSFRDADTQCF. CDR3 DNA: TGTGCCAGCAGTTTTCGGGACGCAGATACGCAGTGTTTT.

The V call is TRBV5-8, the J call TRBJ2-7, with TRBD2 matching over 8 bases. Germline V gene lookup returns CDR1 SGHTS and CDR2 YDEGEE. V shed 4 bases and J 5 bases; nucleotides not matched to a gene: 8. The CDR3 extends over 14 amino acids. The CDR3 here is CASSPPGAGDEQYF. The CDR3 DNA reads TGTGCCAGCAGCCCCCCAGGAGCGGGGGACGAGCAGTACTTC.

The chain is built from TRBV27 and TRBJ2-1; 7 nucleotides match TRBD2. With V trimmed by 4 bases and J by 3 bases, 9 bases remained unmatched. The CDR3 covers 16 residues. CDR1 is MNHEY, CDR2 SMNVEV, per germline (reference sequence). CDR3 DNA: TGTGCCAGCAGTTCCCAGCGGGGCCTTCTCTACAATGAGCAGTTCTTC. Its translation is CASSSQRGLLYNEQFF.

The rearrangement joins TRBV5-1 to TRBJ1-5; 7 positions match TRBD1. CDR3 length equals 13 residues. With V trimmed by 4 bases and J by 5 bases, 3 bases remained unmatched. Germline-derived CDR1 and CDR2 are SGHRS and YFSETQ. The CDR3 DNA reads as TGCGCCAGCAGCATTGGGACAGATCAGCCCCAGCATTTT. It translates to CASSIGTDQPQHF.

The chain combines TRBV6-5 with TRBJ2-5; no reliable D call. The length of the CDR3 is 13 residues. Trimming shortened V by 5 bases and J by 1 base, and 8 bases separated the two germline ends. CDR1 MNHEY and CDR2 SVGAGI come from the germline V gene. CDR3 sequence: CASSGVFQETQYF. CDR3 DNA: TGTGCCAGCAGTGGGGTTTTCCAAGAGACCCAGTACTTC.

This clone was picked up one time. The chain links TRBV5-6 to TRBJ2-7; no clear D gene. Germline values: CDR1 SGHDT, CDR2 YYEEEE. This CDR3 has 13 residues. V shed 4 bases and J shed 7 bases, with 15 bases lying between them. CDR3 bases: TGTGCCAGCAGCCTCGGGCCTCTCCGGGAGCAGTACTTC. Its protein product is CASSLGPLREQYF.

The V and J genes are TRBV7-3 and TRBJ1-6; D not certain. V gave up 1 base and J gave up 9 bases, with 10 bases separating them. The CDR3 loop spans 14 amino acids. CDR1 SGHTA and CDR2 FQGTGA come from the germline V gene. The CDR3 region is CASSLNPVSSPLHF. The CDR3 coding sequence is TGTGCCAGCAGCTTAAATCCGGTTAGTTCACCCCTCCACTTT.

A remark on this clone: One end of the junction fails to match germline, which may point to a read error. This chain links TRBV9 with TRBJ2-3, with D unclear. The CDR3 extends over 12 amino acids. Germline V lookup: CDR1 SGDLS, CDR2 YYNGEE. Here the CDR3 reads CVSSPSTDTQYF. CDR3 DNA sequence: TGTGTCAGCAGCCCCAGCACAGATACGCAATATTTT.

The V gene is TRBV4-1, the J gene TRBJ2-2; D call uncertain. The CDR3 runs 16 residues. The germline V gene has CDR1 MGHRA and CDR2 YSYEKL. V lost 2 bases, J lost 4 bases, and 14 bases lay in between. The CDR3 sequence is CASSQRPSDGTGELFF. CDR3 DNA sequence: TGCGCCAGCAGCCAACGACCGAGTGACGGCACCGGGGAGCTGTTTTTT.

This chain connects TRBV27 to TRBJ1-1; D call uncertain. Trimming removed 2 bases at V and 2 bases at J, with 9 bases between. This CDR3 is built from 14 residues. CDR1 and CDR2 from the germline V gene are MNHEY and SMNVEV (reference sequence). The CDR3: CASSLGMANTEAFF. The CDR3 bases are TGTGCCAGCAGTTTAGGTATGGCAAACACTGAAGCTTTCTTT.

The chain is built from TRBV6-5 and TRBJ2-1, with unresolved D. With 7 bases removed from V and 0 bases from J, the gap between germline ends came to 10 bases. The CDR3 length is 14 residues. Per germline, CDR1 MNHEY and CDR2 SVGAGI. CDR3 protein: CASNRRSSYNEQFF. CDR3 sequence (DNA): TGTGCCAGCAATCGACGGAGCTCCTACAATGAGCAGTTCTTC.

This CDR3 reads CASSIERGGYNEQFF. The CDR3 nucleotides read TGTGCCAGCAGCATTGAGCGGGGGGGCTACAATGAGCAGTTCTTC. The V and J genes are TRBV7-3 and TRBJ2-1; 10 bases line up with TRBD2. The CDR3 runs 15 residues. Germline CDR1 is SGHTA and CDR2 is FQGTGA. Trimming took 5 bases from V and 3 from J; bases not matched to a gene: 4.

The CDR3 DNA is TGTGCCAGCAGCTCCCCGGGACTAGCGGGGCCAAACACCGGGGAGCTGTTTTTT. Amino acids: CASSSPGLAGPNTGELFF. The chain recombines TRBV7-2 with TRBJ2-2, with 13 nucleotides matching TRBD2. CDR3 length: 18 amino acids. Germline trimming cut 4 bases from V and 2 bases from J; bases unmatched to any gene: 7. Germline V lookup: CDR1 SGHTA, CDR2 FQGNSA.

This clone was found a few times. The rearrangement joins TRBV7-8 to TRBJ2-2; 7 bases align to TRBD1. CDR1 SGHVS and CDR2 FQNEAQ come from the germline V gene. The CDR3 totals 14 residues. V lost 5 bases to trimming and J lost 6 bases; unmatched junction nucleotides: 6. CDR3 sequence reads: CASSPDRTAGELFF. CDR3 DNA sequence: TGTGCCAGCAGCCCGGACAGGACGGCCGGGGAGCTGTTTTTT. The full variable domain, with the rest looked up from reference TRBV7-8 and TRBJ2-2, is GAGVSQSPRYKVAKRGQDVALRCDPISGHVSLFWYQQALGQGPEFLTYFQNEAQLDKSGLPSDRFFAERPEGSVSTLKIQRTQQEDSAVYLCASSPDRTAGELFFGEGSRLTVL.

This clone occurred a few times. The V call is TRBV6-5, the J call TRBJ2-3, with TRBD1 matching 8 bases. This CDR3 has 13 residues. Germline V gene data show CDR1 as MNHEY and CDR2 as SVGAGI. Losses at the gene ends were 10 bases for V and 0 bases for J; bases not matched to a gene: 3. This CDR3 reads CATRTGSTDTQYF. The CDR3 DNA sequence: TGTGCCACTCGGACAGGGAGCACAGATACGCAGTATTTT.

The chain is built from TRBV7-9 and TRBJ2-2, with D tentatively TRBD2 (5 bases). From germline, CDR1 is SEHNR and CDR2 FQNEAQ (reference sequence). Between the trimmed V and J ends, which lost 1 base and 5 bases, there was a span of 5 bases. The CDR3 sequence is 13 residues long. This chain's CDR3 is CASSLGGTGELFF. CDR3 in DNA: TGTGCCAGCAGCTTAGGAGGGACCGGGGAGCTGTTTTTT.

This clone was recorded a few times. This sequence joins TRBV7-2 and TRBJ1-5, with D possibly matching TRBD1 (5 bases). Trimming stripped 0 bases from V and 5 bases from J, with 14 bases between. The CDR3 sequence is 16 residues long. Germline V gene lookup returns CDR1 SGHTA and CDR2 FQGNSA. This CDR3 reads CASSLAPQGSHQPQHF. CDR3 coding DNA: TGTGCCAGCAGCTTAGCGCCCCAGGGTTCCCATCAGCCCCAGCATTTT.

This clone was seen a single time. J is TRBJ1-1 and V is TRBV18; no firm D call. This CDR3 comprises 16 residues. The V gene lost 3 bases and the J gene lost 8 bases, with 22 bases spanning the gap. CDR1 is KGHSH and CDR2 is LQKENI in the germline V gene. The CDR3 sequence: CASSPESIWTAYEAFF. The CDR3 coding sequence is TGTGCCAGCTCACCTGAAAGCATATGGACGGCCTACGAAGCTTTCTTT.

This chain links TRBV7-9 with TRBJ2-7; D not resolved. The CDR3 is 13 residues long. Trimming left V 4 bases short and J 4 bases short, with 11 bases between. Per the germline V gene, CDR1 is SEHNR and CDR2 is FQNEAQ (reference sequence). CDR3 residues: CASSSRWEYEQYF. The CDR3 nucleotides are TGTGCCAGCAGCTCCAGGTGGGAATACGAGCAGTACTTC.

V gene TRBV5-1 combines with J gene TRBJ2-2, with a weak D call TRBD2 (6 bases). CDR1 is SGHRS, CDR2 YFSETQ, per germline. V was clipped by 4 bases and J by 5 bases, with 9 bases between them. The CDR3 has 13 residues. In DNA, the CDR3 is TGCGCCAGCAGCCCGAGCGGGACCGGGGAGCTGTTTTTT. It translates to CASSPSGTGELFF.

The chain is built from TRBV28 and TRBJ2-3; no reliable D call. V was trimmed by 4 bases and J by 4 bases, leaving 12 bases between them. The CDR3 sequence is 14 residues long. Germline CDR1 is MDHEN and CDR2 is SYDVKM. CDR3 region: CASSSQVLPDTQYF. CDR3 nucleotides: TGTGCCAGCAGTTCCCAGGTCCTGCCAGATACGCAGTATTTT. Full variable domain (remainder filled in from reference TRBV28 and TRBJ2-3): DVKVTQSSRYLVKRTGEKVFLECVQDMDHENMFWYRQDPGLGLRLIYFSYDVKMKEKGDIPEGYSVSREKKERFSLILESASTNQTSMYLCASSSQVLPDTQYFGPGTRLTVL.

The rearrangement uses TRBV14 and TRBJ1-1; D gene uncertain. The CDR3 spans 14 residues. Germline-derived CDR1 and CDR2 are SGHDN and FVKESK. V lost 3 bases and J 5 bases, leaving 13 bases between the germline ends. CDR3 region: CASSQWGGGTEAFF. The CDR3 DNA sequence: TGTGCCAGCAGCCAGTGGGGTGGAGGAACTGAAGCTTTCTTT.

This clone was observed a handful of times. The chain links TRBV11-2 to TRBJ2-3; 11 nucleotides agree with TRBD1. Per germline, CDR1 SGHAT and CDR2 FQNNGV. This CDR3 is built from 16 residues. After removal of 5 bases from V and 5 bases from J, the junction contained 9 bases not matched to a gene. The CDR3 DNA is TGTGCCAGCAGCGGTAGGGGACAGGGGGGAAAAGATACGCAGTATTTT. Translated: CASSGRGQGGKDTQYF.

DNA of the CDR3: TGTGCCAGCAGCCCGATCGGACTTACCTCTGGAAACACCATATATTTT. Translated: CASSPIGLTSGNTIYF. The chain has TRBV7-2 and TRBJ1-3; D remains unclear. In germline, CDR1 is SGHTA, CDR2 FQGNSA. V lost 5 bases to trimming and J lost 0 bases, with 14 bases between them. The CDR3 loop spans 16 amino acids.